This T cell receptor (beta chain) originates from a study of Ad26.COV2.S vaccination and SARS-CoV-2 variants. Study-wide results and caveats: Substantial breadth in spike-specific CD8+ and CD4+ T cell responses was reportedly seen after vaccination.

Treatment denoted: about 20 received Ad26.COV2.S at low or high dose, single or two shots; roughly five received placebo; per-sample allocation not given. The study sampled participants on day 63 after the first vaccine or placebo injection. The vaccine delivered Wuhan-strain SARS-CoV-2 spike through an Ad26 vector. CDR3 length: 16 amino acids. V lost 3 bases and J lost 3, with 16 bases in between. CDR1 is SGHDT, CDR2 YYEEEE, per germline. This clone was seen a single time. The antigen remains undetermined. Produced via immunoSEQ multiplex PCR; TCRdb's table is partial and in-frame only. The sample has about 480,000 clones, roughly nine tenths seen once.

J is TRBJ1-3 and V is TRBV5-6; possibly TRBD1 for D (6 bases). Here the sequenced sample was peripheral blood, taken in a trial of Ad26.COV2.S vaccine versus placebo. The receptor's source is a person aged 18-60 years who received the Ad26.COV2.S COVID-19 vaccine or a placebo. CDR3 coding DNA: TGTGCCAGCAGCTCTGCAGGGGCTGTCAGTGGAAACACCATATATTTT. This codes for CASSSAGAVSGNTIYF.